This T cell receptor beta chain was recorded in a study of blood T cell repertoires in COVID-19 (dated by TCRdb to between 2020 and 2021). Context from the whole study: Collaborator samples came from the United States, Italy and Spain and covered acute and convalescent phases of COVID-19. The prospective study material was composed of cDNA or gDNA derived from T cells, B-cell-depleted T cells, or PBMCs. Subjects who had been exposed to COVID-19, were actively infected with it, or had recovered from it provided the deeply sampled blood TCRbeta repertoires that made up the dataset. A freely available public database, intended as a resource for researchers studying the immune response to SARS-CoV-2, is where the repertoires were released. The samples were drawn from the first 160 participants of the ongoing ImmuneRACE study and from 950 to 1,500 subjects provided by 6 global collaborators. Nearly every sample came with metadata listing a de-identified subject ID, COVID-19 status, age in years and sex. Where HLA class I and class II types were available, the types were taken from metadata supplied by the sample provider, not from assay-based typing. Points the paper makes about the study in general: The quantity of clinical and demographic metadata differed by source and by participant and was supplied without curation.

Taken from cysteine to phenylalanine, the CDR3 has 21 residues. Solely the CDR3 DNA is kept, with 63 bases framed from the first base. The germline V gene specifies KGHSH as CDR1 and LQKENI as CDR2. The junction shows trimming of 0 bases on V and 2 bases on J, and the gene matches do not reach 14 bases of it. In regard to this clone: Its antigen remains unidentified. Base-call qualities are not available, and no considerably larger clone is one nucleotide away.

The immunoSEQ Assay, a bias-controlled multiplex PCR, was used to amplify TCRbeta CDR3 regions from genomic DNA. Concerning the study's data processing: The number of nucleated cells in each sample was estimated from the amplification of reference gene primers within the assay. To quantify the absolute abundance of each unique TCRbeta CDR3 rearrangement, sequence reads were collapsed and filtered. Productive Simpson clonality was computed per sample as the square root of Simpson's diversity index over productive rearrangements. Entries here come from immuneACCESS through TCRdb and include only in-frame sequences with V and J called. Some clones fail to appear in such tables; in the studies checked, an unresolved V gene covers under half of the shortfall, and the cause of the remainder is unknown. That table supplies the V and J calls and clone size; D and trimming were determined from the DNA. Counted in this sample were roughly 260,000 clones; 87% of them appeared once. The ten largest clones add up to around 6% of the sample.

Enrolling through a virtual design, the prospective study's participants ranged in age from about 18 to 100 years and lived across 20 to 25 United States geographic areas. In the prospective study, cohorts were assigned on the basis of participant-reported clinical history obtained from a screening survey and a study questionnaire. Each participant in the prospective study had whole blood, serum and a nasopharyngeal or oropharyngeal swab collected by mobile phlebotomists. Additional blood draws and questionnaires over an approximately 2-month period could optionally be provided by prospective study participants. Blood samples from the prospective study were shipped frozen or at room temperature prior to DNA extraction.

Here the chain combines TRBV18 and TRBJ2-3, with 13 bases matching TRBD2. This TCR came from a woman between 25 and 40 years old with acute COVID-19. Sample: PBMCs or T cells enriched from blood (not recorded which). The DNA reads as follows: TGTGCCAGCTCACCACCTTCCTCGACGGGACTAGCGGGATTTTACACAGATACGCAGTATTTT. It translates to CASSPPSSTGLAGFYTDTQYF.